The rows below give T cell receptor beta chains drawn from one sample of a study of blood T cell repertoires in COVID-19. The repertoire was sequenced with immunoSEQ multiplex PCR; TCRdb's copy has only in-frame clones and lacks some. The sample lists about 310,000 clones, around nine tenths occurring once. Sequenced: peripheral blood. The receptors shown here come from a man aged 50-60 years with active or convalescent COVID-19. The CDR3 runs from the conserved cysteine through the conserved F or W. Each record gives: V gene, D gene, J gene, clone size, CDR3 protein, CDR3 DNA. D genes are given only for firm matches. Clone size is not always given. Where it is, it says once, few, many or a class for expanded clones.

v_gene: TRBV25-1
d_gene: -
j_gene: TRBJ1-6
abundance: few
CDR3aa: CASSVGENSPLHF
CDR3nt: TGTGCCAGCAGTGTAGGGGAAAATTCACCCCTCCACTTT

v_gene: TRBV7-2
d_gene: -
j_gene: TRBJ1-5
abundance: -
CDR3aa: CASSSEGNQPQHF
CDR3nt: TGTGCCAGCAGCTCCGAGGGTAATCAGCCCCAGCATTTT

v_gene: TRBV18
d_gene: -
j_gene: TRBJ2-5
abundance: -
CDR3aa: CASSPMVRETQYF
CDR3nt: TGTGCCAGCTCACCAATGGTTCGGGAGACCCAGTACTTC

v_gene: TRBV5-3
d_gene: -
j_gene: TRBJ1-6
abundance: -
CDR3aa: CARSLLISSYNSPLHF
CDR3nt: TGTGCCAGAAGCTTGCTGATCAGCTCCTATAATTCACCCCTCCACTTT

v_gene: TRBV18
d_gene: TRBD1
j_gene: TRBJ2-7
abundance: -
CDR3aa: CASSRTGGTYEQYF
CDR3nt: TGTGCCAGCTCGCGGACAGGGGGGACCTACGAGCAGTACTTC

v_gene: TRBV24-1
d_gene: TRBD2
j_gene: TRBJ2-3
abundance: -
CDR3aa: CATSDSGTSSYTQYF
CDR3nt: TGTGCCACCAGTGACTCCGGGACTAGCAGTTATACGCAGTATTTT

v_gene: TRBV28
d_gene: -
j_gene: TRBJ1-4
abundance: -
CDR3aa: CASSSGITGSNEKLFF
CDR3nt: TGTGCCAGCAGTTCCGGGATAACGGGAAGTAATGAAAAACTGTTTTTT

v_gene: TRBV14
d_gene: -
j_gene: TRBJ1-4
abundance: few
CDR3aa: CASSLGLSNEKLFF
CDR3nt: TGTGCCAGCAGCCTGGGACTGTCCAATGAAAAACTGTTTTTT

v_gene: TRBV6-5
d_gene: -
j_gene: TRBJ1-1
abundance: -
CDR3aa: CASNPAEAFF
CDR3nt: TGTGCCAGCAACCCGGCTGAAGCTTTCTTT

v_gene: TRBV5-1
d_gene: -
j_gene: TRBJ2-7
abundance: -
CDR3aa: CASSSNWASYSEQYF
CDR3nt: TGCGCCAGCAGCTCCAATTGGGCTAGCTATTCCGAGCAGTACTTC

v_gene: TRBV27
d_gene: -
j_gene: TRBJ2-1
abundance: -
CDR3aa: CASTSLGDNEQFF
CDR3nt: TGTGCCAGCACCTCCCTAGGGGACAATGAGCAGTTCTTC

v_gene: TRBV30
d_gene: TRBD1
j_gene: TRBJ2-7
abundance: -
CDR3aa: CAWSVRQGKPPAAEQYF
CDR3nt: TGTGCCTGGAGTGTGAGACAGGGAAAGCCCCCGGCCGCCGAGCAGTACTTC

v_gene: TRBV6-5
d_gene: -
j_gene: TRBJ1-2
abundance: -
CDR3aa: CASTSWGGQGYGYTF
CDR3nt: TGTGCCAGCACCTCCTGGGGGGGGCAAGGCTATGGCTACACCTTC

v_gene: TRBV5-1
d_gene: TRBD1
j_gene: TRBJ1-1
abundance: -
CDR3aa: CASGTGSMNTEAFF
CDR3nt: TGCGCCAGCGGGACAGGGAGTATGAACACTGAAGCTTTCTTT

v_gene: TRBV7-2
d_gene: -
j_gene: TRBJ2-2
abundance: -
CDR3aa: CASRKGRNTGELFF
CDR3nt: TGTGCCAGCAGAAAGGGGCGAAACACCGGGGAGCTGTTTTTT

v_gene: TRBV6-2/TRBV6-3
d_gene: TRBD1
j_gene: TRBJ1-4
abundance: once
CDR3aa: CASSLSGRPGGGGKLFF
CDR3nt: TGTGCCAGCAGCCTATCCGGGAGGCCAGGGGGCGGCGGAAAACTGTTTTTT

v_gene: TRBV19
d_gene: TRBD1
j_gene: TRBJ1-6
abundance: -
CDR3aa: CASSSRDSYNSPLHF
CDR3nt: TGTGCCAGTAGTAGCCGGGACAGTTATAATTCACCCCTCCACTTT

v_gene: TRBV19
d_gene: TRBD1
j_gene: TRBJ2-5
abundance: -
CDR3aa: CASSPPDRTIQETQYF
CDR3nt: TGTGCCAGTAGTCCCCCGGACAGGACGATCCAAGAGACCCAGTACTTC

v_gene: TRBV7-2
d_gene: -
j_gene: TRBJ1-2
abundance: -
CDR3aa: CASSLGSTGNYGYTF
CDR3nt: TGTGCCAGCAGCTTAGGGTCGACAGGAAACTATGGCTACACCTTC

v_gene: TRBV3-1/TRBV3-2
d_gene: -
j_gene: TRBJ1-5
abundance: few
CDR3aa: CASSPSGSNQPQHF
CDR3nt: TGTGCCAGCAGCCCATCGGGTAGCAATCAGCCCCAGCATTTT

v_gene: TRBV6-1
d_gene: TRBD1
j_gene: TRBJ2-7
abundance: -
CDR3aa: CASSEAGTGYYEQYF
CDR3nt: TGTGCCAGCAGTGAAGCCGGGACAGGATACTACGAGCAGTACTTC

v_gene: TRBV18
d_gene: TRBD2
j_gene: TRBJ2-3
abundance: -
CDR3aa: CASSSSGSVTDTQYF
CDR3nt: TGTGCCAGCTCATCTAGCGGGAGTGTCACAGATACGCAGTATTTT

v_gene: TRBV5-5
d_gene: -
j_gene: TRBJ2-1
abundance: -
CDR3aa: CASRFRLNGYNEQFF
CDR3nt: TGTGCCAGCAGATTTCGACTGAATGGATACAATGAGCAGTTCTTC

v_gene: TRBV24-1
d_gene: TRBD1
j_gene: TRBJ2-1
abundance: -
CDR3aa: CATKQGAGDEQFF
CDR3nt: TGTGCCACCAAACAGGGGGCTGGGGATGAGCAGTTCTTC

v_gene: TRBV5-6
d_gene: TRBD2
j_gene: TRBJ2-7
abundance: -
CDR3aa: CASSLLADYEQYF
CDR3nt: TGTGCCAGCAGCTTGCTAGCGGACTACGAGCAGTACTTC

v_gene: TRBV9
d_gene: -
j_gene: TRBJ1-5
abundance: -
CDR3aa: CASSDGPTSNQPQHF
CDR3nt: TGTGCCAGCAGCGATGGGCCCACTAGCAATCAGCCCCAGCATTTT

v_gene: TRBV5-1
d_gene: -
j_gene: TRBJ1-6
abundance: -
CDR3aa: CASRSTGSSPLHF
CDR3nt: TGCGCCAGCAGATCAACAGGGAGTTCACCCCTCCACTTT

v_gene: TRBV9
d_gene: TRBD1
j_gene: TRBJ2-5
abundance: -
CDR3aa: CASSKGQGSWETQYF
CDR3nt: TGTGCCAGCAGTAAAGGACAGGGGTCGTGGGAGACCCAGTACTTC

v_gene: TRBV18
d_gene: -
j_gene: TRBJ2-7
abundance: -
CDR3aa: CASSTNSYEQYF
CDR3nt: TGTGCCAGCTCAACAAACTCCTACGAGCAGTACTTC

v_gene: TRBV4-3
d_gene: TRBD2
j_gene: TRBJ2-1
abundance: once
CDR3aa: CASSQAGRGVEQFF
CDR3nt: TGCGCCAGCAGCCAAGCCGGACGGGGGGTTGAGCAGTTCTTC

v_gene: TRBV19
d_gene: TRBD1
j_gene: TRBJ1-5
abundance: once
CDR3aa: CASGDRATNGQPQHF
CDR3nt: TGTGCCAGCGGGGACAGGGCAACGAACGGTCAGCCCCAGCATTTT

v_gene: TRBV10-2
d_gene: -
j_gene: TRBJ2-2
abundance: few
CDR3aa: CASSEGSGRGDTGELFF
CDR3nt: TGCGCCAGCAGTGAGGGGTCTGGGCGGGGCGACACCGGGGAGCTGTTTTTT

v_gene: TRBV7-9
d_gene: TRBD1
j_gene: TRBJ1-1
abundance: -
CDR3aa: CASSPQGDTEAFF
CDR3nt: TGTGCCAGCAGCCCACAGGGGGACACTGAAGCTTTCTTT

v_gene: TRBV7-8
d_gene: -
j_gene: TRBJ2-7
abundance: -
CDR3aa: CASSLGPGQIYEQYF
CDR3nt: TGTGCCAGCAGCTTAGGGCCTGGACAGATCTACGAGCAGTACTTC

v_gene: TRBV10-3
d_gene: TRBD1
j_gene: TRBJ2-7
abundance: -
CDR3aa: CAIGTGDTKNYEQYF
CDR3nt: TGTGCCATCGGGACAGGGGATACCAAGAACTACGAGCAGTACTTC